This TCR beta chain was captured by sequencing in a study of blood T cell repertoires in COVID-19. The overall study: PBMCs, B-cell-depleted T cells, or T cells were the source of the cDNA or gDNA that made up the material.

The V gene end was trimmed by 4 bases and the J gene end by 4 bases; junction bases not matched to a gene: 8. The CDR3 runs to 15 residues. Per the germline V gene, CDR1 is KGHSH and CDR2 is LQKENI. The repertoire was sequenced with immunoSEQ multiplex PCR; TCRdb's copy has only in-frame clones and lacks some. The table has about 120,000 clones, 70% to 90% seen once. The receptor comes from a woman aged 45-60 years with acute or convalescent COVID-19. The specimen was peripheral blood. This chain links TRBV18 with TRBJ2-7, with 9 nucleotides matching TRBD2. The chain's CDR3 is CASSLRLADRYEQYF. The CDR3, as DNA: TGTGCCAGCTCACTGAGACTAGCGGACAGGTACGAGCAGTACTTC.